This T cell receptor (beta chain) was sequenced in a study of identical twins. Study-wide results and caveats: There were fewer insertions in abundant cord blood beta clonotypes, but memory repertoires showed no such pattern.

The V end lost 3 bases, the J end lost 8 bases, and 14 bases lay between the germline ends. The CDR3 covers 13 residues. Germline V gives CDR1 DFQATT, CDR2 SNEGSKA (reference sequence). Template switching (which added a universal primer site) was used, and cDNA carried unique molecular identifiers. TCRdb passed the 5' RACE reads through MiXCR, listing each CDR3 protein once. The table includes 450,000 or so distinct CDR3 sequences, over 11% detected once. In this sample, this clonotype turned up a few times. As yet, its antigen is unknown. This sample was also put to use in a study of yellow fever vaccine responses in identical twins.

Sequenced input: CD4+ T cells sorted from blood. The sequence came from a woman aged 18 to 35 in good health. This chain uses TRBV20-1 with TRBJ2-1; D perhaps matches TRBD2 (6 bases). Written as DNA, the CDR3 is TGCAGTGCTAGTGGGGCGGGATTGTATGAGCAGTTCTTC. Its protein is CSASGAGLYEQFF.